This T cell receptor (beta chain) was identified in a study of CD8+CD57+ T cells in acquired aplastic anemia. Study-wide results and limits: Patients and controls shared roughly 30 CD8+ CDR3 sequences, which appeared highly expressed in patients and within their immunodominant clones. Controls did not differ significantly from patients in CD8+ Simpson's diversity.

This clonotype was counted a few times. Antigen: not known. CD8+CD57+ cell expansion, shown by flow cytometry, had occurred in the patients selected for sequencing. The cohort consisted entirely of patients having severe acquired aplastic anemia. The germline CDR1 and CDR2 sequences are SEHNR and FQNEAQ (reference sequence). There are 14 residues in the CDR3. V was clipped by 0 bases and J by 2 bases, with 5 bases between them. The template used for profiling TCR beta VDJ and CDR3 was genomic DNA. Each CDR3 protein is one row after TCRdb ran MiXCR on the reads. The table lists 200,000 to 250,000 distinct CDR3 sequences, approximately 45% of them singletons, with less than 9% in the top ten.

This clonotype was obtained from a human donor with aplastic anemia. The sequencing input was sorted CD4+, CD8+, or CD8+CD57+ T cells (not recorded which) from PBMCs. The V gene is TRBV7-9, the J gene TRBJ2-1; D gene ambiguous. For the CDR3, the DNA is TGTGCCAGCAGCTTAGCGGTGGCCTACAATGAGCAGTTCTTC. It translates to CASSLAVAYNEQFF.